This T cell receptor (beta chain) was profiled in a study of CD8 T cells in ankylosing spondylitis. The study, taken as a whole, reports: Within ankylosing spondylitis blood, a TCR beta motif made up of eight highly homologous variants appeared to be characteristic.

V lost 4 bases and J lost 0, with 15 bases in between. The CDR3 has 16 amino acids. Germline-derived CDR1 and CDR2 are MGHRA and YSYEKL. Each CDR3 protein gets one entry after TCRdb re-called the 5' RACE reads with MiXCR. The data hold 200,000 to 250,000 distinct CDR3 sequences, with 18% observed a single time. Turning to this clonotype: The antigen remains undetermined.

The receptor comes from a male donor with ankylosing spondylitis. The rearrangement joins TRBV4-1 to TRBJ1-1; tentatively, D is TRBD1 (6 bases). Sequenced input: blood, either unsorted or a sorted T cell fraction (not recorded which). CDR3 nucleotides: TGCGCCAGCAGCCTGAGTTTGGGGGGGCTGAACACTGAAGCTTTCTTT. It is translated as CASSLSLGGLNTEAFF.